The 18 T cell receptor beta chains below come from one sample, sequenced in a study of T cell repertoires in cytomegalovirus infection. Their cognate antigens are unknown. TCRdb re-called the reads with MiXCR, one entry per CDR3 protein. The table lists fewer than 900,000 distinct CDR3 sequences, about 28% of them singletons, with around 13% in the top ten. The source was cultured CD8+ T cells from PBMCs, collected from culture after CMV antigen stimulation. The receptors derive from a human donor in good health (CMV status not recorded). Some clones in this sample may be carry-over from other donors' samples.

The genes are TRBV7-2 and TRBJ1-2; no firm D call. The CDR3 consists of 15 residues. V lost 6 bases, J lost 4 bases, and 18 bases lay in between. The germline V gene encodes CDR1 SGHTA and CDR2 FQGNSA. Here the CDR3 reads CASRLRANDIYGYTF. CDR3 in DNA: TGTGCCAGCAGACTTCGGGCGAACGATATCTATGGCTACACCTTC.

Comments on this clonotype: A much larger clone differs by one base, so this may be a read error. This chain joins TRBV6-6 and TRBJ1-6; 10 nucleotides align to TRBD1. This CDR3 spans 16 amino acids. From germline, CDR1 is MNHNY and CDR2 SVGAGI (reference sequence). The chain's CDR3 is CANSAIRGQGNSPLHF. For the CDR3, the DNA is TGTGCCAACAGTGCCATTCGGGGACAGGGGAATTCACCCCTCCACTTT.

This clonotype occurred a few times. The chain joins TRBV19 to TRBJ2-1, with 9 bases matching TRBD2. CDR3 size: 17 residues. Trimming at V came to 5 bases and at J to 4 bases, leaving 12 bases not matched to a gene. Germline V CDR1 and CDR2: LNHDA, SQIVND (reference sequence). The CDR3 DNA reads as TGTGCCAGTAGTTCCTTTTATAGCGGGGGCCCTTACAATGAGCAGTTCTTC. Protein sequence: CASSSFYSGGPYNEQFF.

This chain joins TRBV10-1 and TRBJ2-5; 8 nucleotides agree with TRBD2. J gave up 1 base and V 1 base, and 8 bases lay outside the gene matches. Looked up from germline, CDR1 is WNHNN and CDR2 is SYGVQD (reference sequence). This CDR3 has 17 residues. In DNA form, the CDR3 reads TGCGCCAGCAGTGAGTTCCCCAATAGCGGGGCCCAAGAGACCCAGTACTTC. This gives the protein CASSEFPNSGAQETQYF.

The genes are TRBV6-1 and TRBJ2-1; D may be TRBD1 or TRBD2 (6 bases each). Trimming left V 4 bases short and J 8 bases short, with 18 bases between. The CDR3 loop spans 15 amino acids. CDR1 MNHNS and CDR2 SASEGT come from the germline V gene. The CDR3 here is CASSAPRGALHEQFF. The DNA for the CDR3 is TGTGCCAGCAGTGCACCTAGGGGGGCGCTCCATGAGCAGTTCTTC.

This clonotype was counted between two and nine times. An end of the junction does not agree with germline; a read error may underlie this. CDR3 in DNA: TGTGCCAGCAGCTTCACAGAAGGGCTACAGTCTCCCTCCTTT. The encoded protein is CASSFTEGLQSPSF. The chain has TRBV7-8 and TRBJ1-1; no clear D gene. Germline CDR1 SGHVS, CDR2 FQNEAQ. The CDR3 covers 14 residues.

In its sample, this clonotype was seen many times. The V and J genes are TRBV7-2 and TRBJ2-5; D may be TRBD1 (5 bases). The CDR3 has 15 residues. CDR1 is SGHTA, CDR2 FQGNSA, per germline. The ends were cut back, 5 bases at V and 5 bases at J, with 18 bases in the middle. The DNA for the CDR3 is TGTGCCAGCAGCCGTTCGTTCGGACAAGGGGAGACCCAGTACTTC. This sequence encodes CASSRSFGQGETQYF.

A word on this clonotype: One end of the junction is discordant with germline, which a read error may explain. The chain uses TRBV7-6 and TRBJ2-1; D ambiguous. Germline V CDR1 and CDR2: SGHVS, FNYEAQ. This CDR3 is 17 amino acids long. DNA of the CDR3: TGTGCCAGCAGCTTAGAGCCCCAAATGTACCTATACAATAAGCAGTTCTTC. This gives the protein CASSLEPQMYLYNKQFF. The whole variable domain, remainder taken from reference TRBV7-6 and TRBJ2-1, is GAGVSQSPRYKVTKRGQDVALRCDPISGHVSLYWYRQALGQGPEFLTYFNYEAQQDKSGLPNDRFSAERPEGSISTLTIQRTEQRDSAMYRCASSLEPQMYLYNKQFFGPGTRLTVL.

The genes are TRBV7-2 and TRBJ2-5, with a weak D call TRBD1 (5 bases). CDR1 and CDR2 from the germline V gene are SGHTA and FQGNSA. Trimming removed 1 base at V and 3 bases at J, with 15 bases between. This CDR3 has 16 amino acids. The CDR3 DNA follows: TGTGCCAGCAGCTTAGTCCCTTCGGAAGGGGAAGAGACCCAGTACTTC. The encoded protein is CASSLVPSEGEETQYF.

This clonotype was picked up a small number of times. The chain combines TRBV9 with TRBJ2-1, with D unclear. CDR3 length: 12 amino acids. Trimming cost V 0 bases and J 7 bases, with 5 bases left between them. Per the germline V gene, CDR1 is SGDLS and CDR2 is YYNGEE. The CDR3 coding sequence is TGTGCCAGCAGCGTAGATCGTAATGAGCAGTTCTTC. Translated: CASSVDRNEQFF.

This clonotype was counted ten times or more. The rearrangement links TRBV12-3 or TRBV12-4 to TRBJ2-1, with 9 bases aligning to TRBD2. J gave up 4 bases and V 4 bases, and 5 bases lay outside the gene matches. CDR3 length: 15 residues. The CDR3 region is CASSSIAGEYNEQFF. The CDR3 coding sequence is TGTGCCAGCAGTTCCATAGCGGGGGAATACAATGAGCAGTTCTTC.

The rearrangement links TRBV5-4 to TRBJ2-1; no reliable D call. Germline assignment: CDR1 SGHNT and CDR2 YYREEE (reference sequence). The CDR3 extends over 14 amino acids. V lost 3 bases to trimming and J lost 2 bases, with 9 bases between them. The CDR3 reads CASSSASPYNEQFF. CDR3 DNA: TGTGCCAGCAGCTCAGCTAGTCCCTACAATGAGCAGTTCTTC. The full variable domain, with the rest looked up from reference TRBV5-4 and TRBJ2-1, is ETGVTQSPTHLIKTRGQQVTLRCSSQSGHNTVSWYQQALGQGPQFIFQYYREEENGRGNFPPRFSGLQFPNYSSELNVNALELDDSALYLCASSSASPYNEQFFGPGTRLTVL.

The chain uses TRBV9 and TRBJ1-5; no clear D. CDR3 length: 13 amino acids. Trimming took off 1 base at V and 7 bases at J, with 9 bases between the two ends. Per the germline V gene, CDR1 is SGDLS and CDR2 is YYNGEE. The CDR3 DNA reads as TGTGCCAGCAGCGTAACACCCCAACAGCCCCAGCATTTT. This translates into CASSVTPQQPQHF.

This chain connects TRBV15 to TRBJ1-5; the D is unclear. V was clipped by 3 bases and J by 5 bases, with 11 bases between them. CDR1 LNHNV and CDR2 YYDKDF come from the germline V gene (reference sequence). This CDR3 is built from 14 residues. This CDR3 is CATSSPGRDQPQHF. The CDR3 DNA follows: TGTGCCACCAGCAGTCCTGGGAGGGATCAGCCCCAGCATTTT.

The rearrangement joins TRBV6-6 to TRBJ1-2; D is possibly TRBD1 (5 bases). CDR1 and CDR2 from the germline V gene are MNHNY and SVGAGI (reference sequence). This CDR3 has 13 residues. V gave up 2 bases and J gave up 8 bases, with 12 bases separating them. The CDR3 DNA is TGTGCCAGCAGTTACAGGGGAAGTGAGGGCTACACCTTC. It yields the protein CASSYRGSEGYTF.

This clonotype was recorded a few times. The J gene is TRBJ2-7, the V gene TRBV27; D not resolved. Trimming left V 0 bases short and J 2 bases short, with 14 bases between. The germline V gene encodes CDR1 MNHEY and CDR2 SMNVEV (reference sequence). The length of the CDR3 is 16 residues. The CDR3, as DNA: TGTGCCAGCAGTTTATCCCTCGCAAGTCCACCCTACGAGCAGTACTTC. This gives the protein CASSLSLASPPYEQYF.

This clonotype was counted a few times. V is TRBV7-6 and J is TRBJ2-6; D could derive from TRBD1 or TRBD2 (5 bases each). The CDR3 length is 19 residues. The germline gives CDR1 SGHVS, CDR2 FNYEAQ. V gave up 4 bases and J gave up 3 bases, with 22 bases separating them. The CDR3 protein is CASSSHLYRGAGGANVLTF. CDR3 DNA sequence: TGTGCCAGCAGCTCCCACCTGTATCGAGGGGCGGGTGGGGCCAACGTCCTGACTTTC.

Only a few counts were recorded for this clonotype. V is TRBV7-6 and J is TRBJ1-4; D unresolved. The length of the CDR3 is 15 residues. The germline V gene encodes CDR1 SGHVS and CDR2 FNYEAQ. The ends were cut back, 5 bases at V and 0 bases at J, with 10 bases in the middle. This chain's CDR3 is CASSVELATNEKLFF. Here the CDR3 DNA reads TGTGCCAGCAGCGTGGAGCTTGCAACTAATGAAAAACTGTTTTTT.